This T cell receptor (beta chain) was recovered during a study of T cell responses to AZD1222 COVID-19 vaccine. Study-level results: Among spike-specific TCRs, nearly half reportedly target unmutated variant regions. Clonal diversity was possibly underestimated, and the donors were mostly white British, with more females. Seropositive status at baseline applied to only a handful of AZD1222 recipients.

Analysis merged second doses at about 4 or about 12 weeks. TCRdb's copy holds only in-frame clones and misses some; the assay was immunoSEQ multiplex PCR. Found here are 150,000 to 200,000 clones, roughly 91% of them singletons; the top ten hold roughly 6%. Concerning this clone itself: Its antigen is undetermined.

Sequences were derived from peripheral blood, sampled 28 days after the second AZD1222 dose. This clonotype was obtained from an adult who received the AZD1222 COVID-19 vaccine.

This CDR3 is CSAVPDNEQFF. In DNA, the CDR3 is TGCAGTGCCGTCCCTGACAATGAGCAGTTCTTC. The chain combines TRBV20-1 with TRBJ2-1; D is unclear. CDR1 and CDR2 (germline): DFQATT, SNEGSKA (reference sequence). The CDR3 runs to 11 residues. V lost 6 bases and J 5 bases, leaving 8 bases between the germline ends.